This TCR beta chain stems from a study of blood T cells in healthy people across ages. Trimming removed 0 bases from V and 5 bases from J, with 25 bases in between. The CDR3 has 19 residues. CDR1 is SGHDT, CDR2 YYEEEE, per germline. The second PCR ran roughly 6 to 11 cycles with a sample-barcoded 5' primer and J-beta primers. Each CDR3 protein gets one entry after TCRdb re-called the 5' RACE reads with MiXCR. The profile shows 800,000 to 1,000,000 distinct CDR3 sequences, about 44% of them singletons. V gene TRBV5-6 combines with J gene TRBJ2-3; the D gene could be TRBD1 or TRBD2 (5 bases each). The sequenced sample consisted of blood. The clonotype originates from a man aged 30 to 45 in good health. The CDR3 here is CASSLEGIYGKGGEDTQYF. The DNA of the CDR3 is TGTGCCAGCAGCTTGGAGGGGATCTACGGGAAGGGTGGTGAAGATACGCAGTATTTT. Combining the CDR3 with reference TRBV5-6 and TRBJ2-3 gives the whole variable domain DAGVTQSPTHLIKTRGQQVTLRCSPKSGHDTVSWYQQALGQGPQFIFQYYEEEERQRGNFPDRFSGHQFPNYSSELNVNALLLGDSALYLCASSLEGIYGKGGEDTQYFGPGTRLTVL.